The source of this TCR beta chain is a study of control samples from healthy donors and cancer patients. The CDR3 consists of 17 residues. Germline V gene sequence: CDR1 LNHDA, CDR2 SQIVND (reference sequence). V was clipped by 0 bases and J by 0 bases, with 12 bases between them. Generated by immunoSEQ multiplex PCR, the TCRdb table keeps only in-frame clones and is missing some. This sample yields 150,000 to 200,000 clones, of which 85% to 90% are seen a single time; approximately 1.5% belongs to the top ten. The rearrangement joins TRBV19 to TRBJ1-3, with D possibly matching TRBD1 (5 bases). This receptor was taken from a woman aged 50 to 65 in good health. The sequenced material came from blood. The CDR3 DNA follows: TGTGCCAGTAGTATAGATAACAGGCGCTACTCTGGAAACACCATATATTTT. Its translation is CASSIDNRRYSGNTIYF.